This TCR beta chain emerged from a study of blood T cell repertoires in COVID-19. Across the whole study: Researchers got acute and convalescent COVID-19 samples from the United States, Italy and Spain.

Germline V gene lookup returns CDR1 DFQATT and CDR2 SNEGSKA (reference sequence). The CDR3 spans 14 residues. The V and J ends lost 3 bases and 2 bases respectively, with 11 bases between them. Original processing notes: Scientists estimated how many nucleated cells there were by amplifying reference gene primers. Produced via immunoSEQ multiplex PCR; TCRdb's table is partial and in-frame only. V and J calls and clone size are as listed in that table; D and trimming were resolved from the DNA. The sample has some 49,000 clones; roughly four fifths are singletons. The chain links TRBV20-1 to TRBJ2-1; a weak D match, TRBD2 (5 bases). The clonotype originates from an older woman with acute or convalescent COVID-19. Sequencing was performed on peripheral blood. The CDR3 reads CSASAGGTYNEQFF. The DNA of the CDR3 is TGCAGTGCTAGTGCGGGTGGCACCTACAATGAGCAGTTCTTC.